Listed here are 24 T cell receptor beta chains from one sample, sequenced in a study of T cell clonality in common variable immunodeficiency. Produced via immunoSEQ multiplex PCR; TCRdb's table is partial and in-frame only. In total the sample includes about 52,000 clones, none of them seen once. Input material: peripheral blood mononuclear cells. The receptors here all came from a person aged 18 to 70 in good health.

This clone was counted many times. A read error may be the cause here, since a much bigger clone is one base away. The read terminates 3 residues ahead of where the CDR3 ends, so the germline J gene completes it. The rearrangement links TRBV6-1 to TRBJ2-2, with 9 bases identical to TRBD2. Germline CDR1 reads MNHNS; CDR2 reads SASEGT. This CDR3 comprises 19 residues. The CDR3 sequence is CASSEIRTSVYSGANVLFF. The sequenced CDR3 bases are TGTGCCAGCAGTGAAATCCGGACTAGCGTATACTCTGGGGCCAACGTG.

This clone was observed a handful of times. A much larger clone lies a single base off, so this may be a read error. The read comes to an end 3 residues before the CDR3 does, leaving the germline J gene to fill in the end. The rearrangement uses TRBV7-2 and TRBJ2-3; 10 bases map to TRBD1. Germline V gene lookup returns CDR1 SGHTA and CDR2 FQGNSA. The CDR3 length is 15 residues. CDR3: CASSPWTGGEQPQYF. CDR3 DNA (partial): TGTGCCAGCAGCCCATGGACAGGGGGTGAACAGCCG.

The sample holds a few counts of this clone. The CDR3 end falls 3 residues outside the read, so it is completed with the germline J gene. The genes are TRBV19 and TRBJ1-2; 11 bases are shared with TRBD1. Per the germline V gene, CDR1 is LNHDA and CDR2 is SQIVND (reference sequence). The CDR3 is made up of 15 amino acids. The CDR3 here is CASSIKDRGLNDYTF. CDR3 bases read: TGTGCCAGTAGTATAAAGGACAGGGGGCTAAATGAC.

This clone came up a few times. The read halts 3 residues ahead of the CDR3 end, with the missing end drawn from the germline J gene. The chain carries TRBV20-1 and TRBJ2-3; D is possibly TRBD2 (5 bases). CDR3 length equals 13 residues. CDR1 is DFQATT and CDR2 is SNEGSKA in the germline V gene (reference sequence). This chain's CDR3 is CSAVRTSQETQYF. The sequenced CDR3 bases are TGCAGTGCTGTTAGGACTTCCCAAGAGACG.

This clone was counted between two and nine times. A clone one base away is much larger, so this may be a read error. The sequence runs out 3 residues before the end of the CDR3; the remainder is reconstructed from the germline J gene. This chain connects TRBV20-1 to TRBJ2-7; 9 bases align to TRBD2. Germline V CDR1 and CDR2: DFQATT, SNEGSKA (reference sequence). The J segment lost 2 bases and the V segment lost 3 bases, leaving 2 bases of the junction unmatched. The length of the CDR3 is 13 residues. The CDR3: CSARRGRAYEQYF. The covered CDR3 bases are TGCAGTGCTAGGCGCGGGAGGGCCTACGAG.

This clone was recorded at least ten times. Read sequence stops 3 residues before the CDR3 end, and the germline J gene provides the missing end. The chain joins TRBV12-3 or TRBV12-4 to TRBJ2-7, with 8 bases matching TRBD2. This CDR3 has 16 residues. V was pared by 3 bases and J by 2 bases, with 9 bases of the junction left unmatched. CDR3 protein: CASSFGYQREPYEQYF. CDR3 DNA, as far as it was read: TGTGCCAGCAGTTTTGGATATCAGCGGGAGCCCTACGAG.

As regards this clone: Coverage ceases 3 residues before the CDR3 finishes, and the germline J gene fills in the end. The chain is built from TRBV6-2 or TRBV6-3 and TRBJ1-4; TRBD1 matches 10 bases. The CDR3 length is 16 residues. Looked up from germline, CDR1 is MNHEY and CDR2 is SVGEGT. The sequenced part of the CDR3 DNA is TGTGCCAGCAGTCTCGGACAGGGGGTTCATAATTCACCA. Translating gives CASSLGQGVHNSP. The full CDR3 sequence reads CASSLGQGVHNSPLFF.

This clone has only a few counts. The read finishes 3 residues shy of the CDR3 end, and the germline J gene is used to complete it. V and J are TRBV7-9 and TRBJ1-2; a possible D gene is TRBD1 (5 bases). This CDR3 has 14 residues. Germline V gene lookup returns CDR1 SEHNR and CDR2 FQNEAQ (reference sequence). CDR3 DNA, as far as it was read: TGTGCCAGCAGCACGGATGGACACACCTACGAC. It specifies CASSTDGHTYD. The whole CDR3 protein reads CASSTDGHTYDYTF.

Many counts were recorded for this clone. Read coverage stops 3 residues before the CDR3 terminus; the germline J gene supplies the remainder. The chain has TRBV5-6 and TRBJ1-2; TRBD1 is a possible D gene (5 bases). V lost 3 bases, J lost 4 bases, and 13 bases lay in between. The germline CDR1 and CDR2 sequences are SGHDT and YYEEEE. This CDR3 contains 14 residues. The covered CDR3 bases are TGTGCCAGCAGCTATAGTGGGGCGCGCTATGGC. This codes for CASSYSGARYG. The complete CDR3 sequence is CASSYSGARYGYTF. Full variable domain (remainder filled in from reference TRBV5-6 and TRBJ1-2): DAGVTQSPTHLIKTRGQQVTLRCSPKSGHDTVSWYQQALGQGPQFIFQYYEEEERQRGNFPDRFSGHQFPNYSSELNVNALLLGDSALYLCASSYSGARYGYTFGSGTRLTVV.

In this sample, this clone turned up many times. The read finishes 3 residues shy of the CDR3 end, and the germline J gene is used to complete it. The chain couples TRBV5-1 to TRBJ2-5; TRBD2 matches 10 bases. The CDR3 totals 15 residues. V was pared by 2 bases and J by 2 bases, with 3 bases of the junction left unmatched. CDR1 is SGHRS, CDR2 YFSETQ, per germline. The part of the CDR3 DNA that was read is TGCGCCAGCAGCTTTTTAGCGGGGGGACAAGAGACC. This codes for CASSFLAGGQET. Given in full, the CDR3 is CASSFLAGGQETQYF.

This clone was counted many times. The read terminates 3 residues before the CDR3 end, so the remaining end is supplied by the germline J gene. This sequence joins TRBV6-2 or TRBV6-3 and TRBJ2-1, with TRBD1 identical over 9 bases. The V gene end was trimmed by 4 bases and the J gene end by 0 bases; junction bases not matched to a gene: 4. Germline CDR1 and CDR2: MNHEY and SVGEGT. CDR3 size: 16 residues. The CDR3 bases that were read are TGTGCCAGCAGTTTCACAGGGGGCGGCTCCTACAATGAG. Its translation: CASSFTGGGSYNE. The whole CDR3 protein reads CASSFTGGGSYNEQFF.

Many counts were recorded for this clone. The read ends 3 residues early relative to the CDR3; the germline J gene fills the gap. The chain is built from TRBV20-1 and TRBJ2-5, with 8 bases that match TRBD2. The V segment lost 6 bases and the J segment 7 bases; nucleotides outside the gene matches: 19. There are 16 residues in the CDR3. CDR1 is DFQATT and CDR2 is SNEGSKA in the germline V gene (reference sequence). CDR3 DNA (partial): TGCAGTGCCTCAACCGGCGACGGGGGGGTGTGGGTGACC. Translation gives CSASTGDGGVWVT. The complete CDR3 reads CSASTGDGGVWVTQYF.

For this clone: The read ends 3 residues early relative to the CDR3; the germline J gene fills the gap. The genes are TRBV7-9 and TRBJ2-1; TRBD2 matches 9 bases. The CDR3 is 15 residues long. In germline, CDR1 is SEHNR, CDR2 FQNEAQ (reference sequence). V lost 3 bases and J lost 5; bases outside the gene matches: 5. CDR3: CASSFVERGDNEQFF. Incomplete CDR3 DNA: TGTGCCAGCAGCTTTGTCGAGCGGGGGGACAATGAG.

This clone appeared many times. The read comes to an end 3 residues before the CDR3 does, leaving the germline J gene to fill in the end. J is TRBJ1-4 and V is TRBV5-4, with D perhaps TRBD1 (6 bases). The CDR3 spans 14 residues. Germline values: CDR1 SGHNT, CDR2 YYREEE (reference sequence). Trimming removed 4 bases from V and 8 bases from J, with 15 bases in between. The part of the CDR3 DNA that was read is TGTGCCAGCAGCGCCGGGGGCGGGGGGGAAAAA. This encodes CASSAGGGGEK. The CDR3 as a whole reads CASSAGGGGEKLFF.

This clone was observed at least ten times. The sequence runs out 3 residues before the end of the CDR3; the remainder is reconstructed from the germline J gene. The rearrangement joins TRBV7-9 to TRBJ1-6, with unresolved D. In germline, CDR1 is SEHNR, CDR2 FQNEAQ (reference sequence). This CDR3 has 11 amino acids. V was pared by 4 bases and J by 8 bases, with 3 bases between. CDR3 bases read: TGTGCCAGCAGCTCCGATTCACCC. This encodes CASSSDSP. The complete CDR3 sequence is CASSSDSPLHF.

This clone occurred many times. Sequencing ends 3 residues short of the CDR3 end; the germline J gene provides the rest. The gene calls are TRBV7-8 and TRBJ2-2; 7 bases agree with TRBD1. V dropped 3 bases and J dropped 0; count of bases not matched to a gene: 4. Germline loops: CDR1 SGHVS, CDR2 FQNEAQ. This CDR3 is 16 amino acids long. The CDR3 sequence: CASSFPGQPNTGELFF. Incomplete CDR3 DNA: TGTGCCAGCAGCTTTCCGGGACAGCCGAACACCGGGGAG.

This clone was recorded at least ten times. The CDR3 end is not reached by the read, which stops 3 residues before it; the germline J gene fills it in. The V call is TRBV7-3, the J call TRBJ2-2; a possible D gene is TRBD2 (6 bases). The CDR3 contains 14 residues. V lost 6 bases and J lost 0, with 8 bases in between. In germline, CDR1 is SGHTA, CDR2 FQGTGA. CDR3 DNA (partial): TGTGCCAGCAGGGGGGGAACGAACACCGGGGAG. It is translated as CASRGGTNTGE. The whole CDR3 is CASRGGTNTGELFF.

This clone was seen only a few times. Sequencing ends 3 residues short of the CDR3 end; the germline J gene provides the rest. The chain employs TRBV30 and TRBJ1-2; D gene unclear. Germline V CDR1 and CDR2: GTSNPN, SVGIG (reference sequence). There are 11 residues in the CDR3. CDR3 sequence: CAWSQNNDYTF. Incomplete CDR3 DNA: TGTGCCTGGAGTCAGAACAATGAC.

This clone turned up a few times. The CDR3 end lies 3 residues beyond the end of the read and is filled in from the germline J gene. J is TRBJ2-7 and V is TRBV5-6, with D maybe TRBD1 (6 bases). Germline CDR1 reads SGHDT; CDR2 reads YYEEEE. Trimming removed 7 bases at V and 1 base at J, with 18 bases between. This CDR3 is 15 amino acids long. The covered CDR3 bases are TGTGCCAGCTGGTTAATCAGGGGAAGTTCCTACGAG. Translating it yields CASWLIRGSSYE. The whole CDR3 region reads CASWLIRGSSYEQYF.

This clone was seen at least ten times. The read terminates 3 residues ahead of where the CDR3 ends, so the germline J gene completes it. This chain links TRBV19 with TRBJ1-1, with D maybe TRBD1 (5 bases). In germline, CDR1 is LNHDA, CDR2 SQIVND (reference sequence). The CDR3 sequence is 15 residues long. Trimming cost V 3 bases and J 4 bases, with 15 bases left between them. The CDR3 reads CASSIGRGEATEAFF. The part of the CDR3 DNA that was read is TGTGCCAGTAGTATTGGGCGGGGGGAGGCCACTGAA.

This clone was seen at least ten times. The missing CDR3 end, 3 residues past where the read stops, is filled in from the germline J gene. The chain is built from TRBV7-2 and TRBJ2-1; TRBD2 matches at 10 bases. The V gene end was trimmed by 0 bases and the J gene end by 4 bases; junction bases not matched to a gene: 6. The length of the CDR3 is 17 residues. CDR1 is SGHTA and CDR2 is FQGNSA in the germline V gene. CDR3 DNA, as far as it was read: TGTGCCAGCAGCTTAGCGGGAGTAGCGGGAGGATACAATGAG. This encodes CASSLAGVAGGYNE. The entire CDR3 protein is CASSLAGVAGGYNEQFF. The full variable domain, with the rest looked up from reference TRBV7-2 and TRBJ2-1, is GAGVSQSPSNKVTEKGKDVELRCDPISGHTALYWYRQSLGQGLEFLIYFQGNSAPDKSGLPSDRFSAERTGGSVSTLTIQRTQQEDSAVYLCASSLAGVAGGYNEQFFGPGTRLTVL.

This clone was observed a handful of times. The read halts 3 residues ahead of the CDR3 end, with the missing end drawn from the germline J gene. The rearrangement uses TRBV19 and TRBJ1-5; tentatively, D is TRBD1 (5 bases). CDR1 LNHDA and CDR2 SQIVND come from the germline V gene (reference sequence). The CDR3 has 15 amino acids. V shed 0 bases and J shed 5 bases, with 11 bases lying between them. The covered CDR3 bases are TGTGCCAGTAGTATAGACAGTGGAGGGGATCAGCCC. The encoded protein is CASSIDSGGDQP. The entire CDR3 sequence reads CASSIDSGGDQPQHF.

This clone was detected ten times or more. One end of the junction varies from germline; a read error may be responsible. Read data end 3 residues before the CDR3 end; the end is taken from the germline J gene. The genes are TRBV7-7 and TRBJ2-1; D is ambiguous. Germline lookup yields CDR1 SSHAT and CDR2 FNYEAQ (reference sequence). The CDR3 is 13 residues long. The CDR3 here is CASSLSIRDEQFF. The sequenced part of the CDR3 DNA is TGTGCTAGCAGCCTCTCGATCAGAGATGAG.

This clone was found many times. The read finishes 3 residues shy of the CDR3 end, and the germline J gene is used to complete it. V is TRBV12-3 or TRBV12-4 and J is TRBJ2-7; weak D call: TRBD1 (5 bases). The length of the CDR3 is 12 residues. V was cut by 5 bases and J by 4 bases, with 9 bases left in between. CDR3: CASSQGFYEQYF. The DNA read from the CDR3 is TGTGCCAGCAGTCAGGGATTTTACGAG.